The 24 T cell receptor beta chains below all came from one sample that was sequenced in a study of chronic HIV infection and antiretroviral therapy. TCRdb ran MiXCR on the 5' RACE reads and lists one entry per CDR3 protein. The data show 40,000 to 50,000 distinct CDR3 sequences, with about 18% seen just once and approximately 2.8% held by the top ten. Input material: peripheral blood. These receptors came from an adult who had HIV and had not received antiretroviral therapy, or was an uninfected healthy control (not recorded which).

The chain links TRBV10-3 to TRBJ2-1; 12 bases are a match to TRBD2. The CDR3 is made up of 15 amino acids. The germline V gene encodes CDR1 ENHRY and CDR2 SYGVKD. With 3 bases clipped from V and 8 bases from J, the junction kept 5 bases outside the gene matches. CDR3 bases: TGTGCCATCAGTGAAGGGCTAGCGGGAGGGGATGAGCAGTTCTTC. Translated: CAISEGLAGGDEQFF.

This clonotype was detected a few times. The chain employs TRBV5-1 and TRBJ2-1; either TRBD1 or TRBD2 may supply D (5 bases each). This CDR3 is built from 16 residues. The V gene lost 0 bases and the J gene lost 8 bases, with 18 bases spanning the gap. Germline V gene sequence: CDR1 SGHRS, CDR2 YFSETQ. CDR3 in DNA: TGCGCCAGCAGCTTGGCCGCAGGGAGTCTGTCCCATGAGCAGTTCTTC. This gives the protein CASSLAAGSLSHEQFF.

This clonotype was detected only a few times. The chain employs TRBV10-1 and TRBJ2-3; D is unresolved. There are 16 residues in the CDR3. Trimming cost V 3 bases and J 1 base, with 14 bases left between them. Per the germline V gene, CDR1 is WNHNN and CDR2 is SYGVQD (reference sequence). DNA of the CDR3: TGCGCCAGCAGTGACCCCTCCGGGCTTGGCACAGATACGCAGTATTTT. The encoded protein is CASSDPSGLGTDTQYF.

This clonotype appeared a few times. V is TRBV2 and J is TRBJ1-6; TRBD1 aligns across 8 bases. CDR1 is SNHLY, CDR2 FYNNEI, per germline. This CDR3 spans 15 amino acids. Trimming cost V 7 bases and J 7 bases; bases outside gene matches: 9. CDR3 sequence reads: CASNLQGGPNSPLHF. DNA of the CDR3: TGTGCCAGCAACTTACAGGGGGGACCCAATTCACCCCTCCACTTT. The full variable domain, its missing parts supplied by reference TRBV2 and TRBJ1-6, is EPEVTQTPSHQVTQMGQEVILRCVPISNHLYFYWYRQILGQKVEFLVSFYNNEISEKSEIFDDQFSVERPDGSNFTLKIRSTKLEDSAMYFCASNLQGGPNSPLHFGNGTRLTVT.

This clonotype occurred a few times. V and J are TRBV7-8 and TRBJ2-5; 10 bases align to TRBD2. The CDR3 length is 15 residues. The trim removed 5 bases at V and 5 bases at J, leaving 8 bases unmatched. CDR1 SGHVS and CDR2 FQNEAQ come from the germline V gene. The DNA for the CDR3 is TGTGCCAGCAGCCCACTAGCGGGATCCGGGGAGACCCAGTACTTC. This gives the protein CASSPLAGSGETQYF.

The chain's CDR3 is CASSLGLTGLGENIQYF. In DNA, the CDR3 is TGTGCCAGCAGTCTGGGGCTGACAGGGCTTGGCGAAAACATTCAGTACTTC. The chain uses TRBV12-3 or TRBV12-4 and TRBJ2-4; 7 positions agree with TRBD1. This CDR3 spans 17 amino acids. V gave up 5 bases and J gave up 5 bases; unmatched junction bases: 15.

The chain combines TRBV20-1 with TRBJ2-1; 14 nucleotides match TRBD2. The CDR3 covers 17 residues. With V trimmed by 1 base and J by 3 bases, 5 bases remained unmatched. CDR1 and CDR2 from the germline V gene are DFQATT and SNEGSKA (reference sequence). The CDR3 coding sequence is TGCAGTGCTAGAGGGGGACTAGCGGGAGCATACTACAATGAGCAGTTCTTC. Its protein is CSARGGLAGAYYNEQFF.

The J gene is TRBJ1-1, the V gene TRBV9; D is undetermined. The ends were cut back, 0 bases at V and 2 bases at J, with 8 bases in the middle. The CDR3 is 14 residues long. Germline CDR1 is SGDLS and CDR2 is YYNGEE. CDR3 region: CASSVAGGNTEAFF. The CDR3 DNA sequence: TGTGCCAGCAGCGTAGCTGGCGGAAACACTGAAGCTTTCTTT. The full variable domain, in which reference TRBV9 and TRBJ1-1 provide the parts outside the CDR3, is DSGVTQTPKHLITATGQRVTLRCSPRSGDLSVYWYQQSLDQGLQFLIQYYNGEERAKGNILERFSAQQFPDLHSELNLSSLELGDSALYFCASSVAGGNTEAFFGQGTRLTVV.

The chain uses TRBV2 and TRBJ2-2; a possible D gene is TRBD1 (6 bases). Germline-derived CDR1 and CDR2 are SNHLY and FYNNEI. V lost 9 bases and J 6 bases, leaving 17 bases between the germline ends. The CDR3 covers 14 residues. The CDR3 DNA follows: TGTGCCAGTAAAGTGTCAGGGGTCGCCGGGGAGCTGTTTTTT. Residues: CASKVSGVAGELFF.

The chain links TRBV29-1 to TRBJ2-1, with 8 nucleotides matching TRBD1. The germline V gene encodes CDR1 SQVTM and CDR2 ANQGSEA. V shed 6 bases, J shed 8 bases, and the junction held 9 bases outside the gene matches. This CDR3 is 13 amino acids long. For the CDR3, the DNA is TGCAGCGTGGAAATTGGACAGGGATATGAGCAGTTCTTC. As protein: CSVEIGQGYEQFF.

The rearrangement uses TRBV10-3 and TRBJ2-3; D not resolved. CDR1 and CDR2 (germline): ENHRY, SYGVKD. Between the trimmed V and J ends, which lost 0 bases and 3 bases, there was a span of 1 base. The CDR3 has 12 residues. CDR3 amino acids: CAISESTDTQYF. Here the CDR3 DNA reads TGTGCCATCAGTGAGTCAACAGATACGCAGTATTTT.

In this sample, this clonotype turned up a few times. The chain carries TRBV29-1 and TRBJ2-3; tentative D call: TRBD2 (5 bases). This CDR3 region has 14 residues. Germline V gene lookup returns CDR1 SQVTM and CDR2 ANQGSEA. Trimming removed 4 bases from V and 0 bases from J, with 11 bases in between. CDR3 sequence: CSVALGGSTDTQYF. The DNA of the CDR3 is TGCAGCGTTGCTCTCGGCGGGAGCACAGATACGCAGTATTTT.

V gene TRBV4-1 combines with J gene TRBJ2-6; 7 nucleotides line up with TRBD1. V gave up 0 bases and J gave up 2 bases; unmatched junction bases: 7. The V gene's germline CDR1 is MGHRA and CDR2 YSYEKL. The length of the CDR3 is 18 residues. The CDR3, as DNA: TGCGCCAGCAGCCAAGAAGGAACAGGGGTGACTGGGGCCAACGTCCTGACTTTC. It encodes CASSQEGTGVTGANVLTF.

The rearrangement links TRBV6-4 to TRBJ2-1; D may match TRBD1 or TRBD2 (5 bases each). Trimming pared 5 bases from V and 1 base from J, leaving 9 bases between. Germline CDR1 reads MRHNA; CDR2 reads SNTAGT. This CDR3 spans 14 amino acids. CDR3 nucleotide sequence: TGTGCCAGCAGTCCAGAGGGGTCCTACAATGAGCAGTTCTTC. Its translation is CASSPEGSYNEQFF.

This rearrangement joins TRBV6-5 to TRBJ1-1; TRBD1 agrees at 8 bases. The CDR3 totals 14 residues. Germline V gene data show CDR1 as MNHEY and CDR2 as SVGAGI. With V trimmed by 7 bases and J by 4 bases, 8 bases remained unmatched. The CDR3 sequence is CASTKFQGATEAFF. The CDR3 DNA reads as TGTGCCAGCACTAAATTTCAGGGGGCCACTGAAGCTTTCTTT.

CDR3 sequence: CASTRRGSGDTQYF. The CDR3 nucleotides read TGTGCCAGCACCCGCCGGGGTTCCGGAGATACGCAGTATTTT. V gene TRBV28 combines with J gene TRBJ2-3; weak D call: TRBD2 (5 bases). Trimming took off 7 bases at V and 5 bases at J, with 16 bases between the two ends. This CDR3 has 14 amino acids. The germline CDR1 and CDR2 sequences are MDHEN and SYDVKM.

This chain joins TRBV28 and TRBJ2-7, with TRBD1 matching over 8 bases. CDR3 length: 12 residues. V trimming: 6 bases; J trimming: 9 bases; junction bases outside the gene matches: 7. Germline lookup yields CDR1 MDHEN and CDR2 SYDVKM. The CDR3 sequence is CASRSGTGGQYF. The DNA for the CDR3 is TGTGCCAGCAGGTCCGGGACAGGAGGGCAGTACTTC.

This clonotype was picked up a small number of times. The V and J genes are TRBV3-1 and TRBJ2-1; D unclear. This CDR3 is built from 14 residues. V lost 4 bases and J 10 bases, leaving 17 bases between the germline ends. The germline gives CDR1 LGHDT, CDR2 YNNKEL (reference sequence). In DNA form, the CDR3 reads TGTGCCAGCAGCCCACCTTCTGTAGGTATAGAGCAGTTCTTC. It codes for CASSPPSVGIEQFF.

This clonotype was detected only a few times. The gene calls are TRBV7-8 and TRBJ1-2; the D gene is possibly TRBD1 (5 bases). Trimming shortened V by 2 bases and J by 4 bases, and 14 bases separated the two germline ends. Germline CDR1 and CDR2: SGHVS and FQNEAQ. This CDR3 spans 15 amino acids. DNA for the CDR3: TGTGCCAGCAGCTTAAGGGGCAGGCCATCCTATGGCTACACCTTC. This sequence encodes CASSLRGRPSYGYTF.

The chain's CDR3 is CASTLSPALTQYF. CDR3 in DNA: TGTGCCAGCACTCTATCCCCGGCCCTTACGCAGTATTTT. The rearrangement links TRBV28 to TRBJ2-3; D gene ambiguous. CDR3 length equals 13 residues. Trimming shortened V by 7 bases and J by 8 bases, and 16 bases separated the two germline ends. CDR1 and CDR2 from the germline V gene are MDHEN and SYDVKM. Drawing the rest from reference TRBV28 and TRBJ2-3, the complete variable domain is DVKVTQSSRYLVKRTGEKVFLECVQDMDHENMFWYRQDPGLGLRLIYFSYDVKMKEKGDIPEGYSVSREKKERFSLILESASTNQTSMYLCASTLSPALTQYFGPGTRLTVL.

The chain carries TRBV29-1 and TRBJ2-3, with TRBD2 matching 10 bases. Losses at the gene ends were 4 bases for V and 6 bases for J; bases not matched to a gene: 16. This CDR3 is built from 17 residues. Germline V gene lookup returns CDR1 SQVTM and CDR2 ANQGSEA. DNA of the CDR3: TGCAGCGTTGCAGGGGTGTGGACTAGCGGCCAGGTGGATACGCAGTATTTT. Its translation is CSVAGVWTSGQVDTQYF.

The chain uses TRBV29-1 and TRBJ1-2; the D gene is possibly TRBD1 (5 bases). The germline V gene encodes CDR1 SQVTM and CDR2 ANQGSEA. CDR3 length: 9 amino acids. V was pared by 6 bases and J by 13 bases, with 12 bases between. This CDR3 reads CSVTGTLTF. The CDR3 DNA reads as TGCAGCGTCACTGGGACCCTCACCTTC. Variable domain in full (rest from reference TRBV29-1 and TRBJ1-2): SAVISQKPSRDICQRGTSLTIQCQVDSQVTMMFWYRQQPGQSLTLIATANQGSEATYESGFVIDKFPISRPNLTFSTLTVSNMSPEDSSIYLCSVTGTLTFGSGTRLTVV.

This clonotype has just a few counts. The J gene is TRBJ1-1, the V gene TRBV10-1; D is uncertain. V lost 7 bases to trimming and J lost 8 bases, with 8 bases between them. The CDR3 consists of 10 residues. CDR1 is WNHNN and CDR2 is SYGVQD in the germline V gene (reference sequence). CDR3 sequence (DNA): TGCGCCAGCACGCGCACGGAAGCTTTCTTT. This gives the protein CASTRTEAFF.

This clonotype has a handful of counts. The chain links TRBV9 to TRBJ1-1; no clear D. Trimming took off 0 bases at V and 3 bases at J, with 3 bases between the two ends. Germline V gene lookup returns CDR1 SGDLS and CDR2 YYNGEE. The CDR3 contains 12 residues. CDR3 bases: TGTGCCAGCAGCGTAGGAGACACTGAAGCTTTCTTT. Translated: CASSVGDTEAFF.